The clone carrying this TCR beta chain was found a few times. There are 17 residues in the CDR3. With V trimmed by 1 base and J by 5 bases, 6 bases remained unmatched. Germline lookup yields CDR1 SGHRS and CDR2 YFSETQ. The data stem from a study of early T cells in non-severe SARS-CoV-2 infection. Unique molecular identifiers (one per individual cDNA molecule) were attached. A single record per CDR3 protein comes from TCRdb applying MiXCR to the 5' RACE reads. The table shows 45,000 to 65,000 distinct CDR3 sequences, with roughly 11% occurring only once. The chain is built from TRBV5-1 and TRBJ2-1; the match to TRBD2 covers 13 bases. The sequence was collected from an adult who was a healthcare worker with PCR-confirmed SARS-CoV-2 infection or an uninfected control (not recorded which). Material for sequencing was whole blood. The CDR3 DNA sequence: TGCGCCAGCAGCTTGCGATCCGGGACTAGCGGGGACAATGAGCAGTTCTTC. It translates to CASSLRSGTSGDNEQFF.